This TCR beta chain derives from a study of cytomegalovirus exposure and HLA in healthy donors. V trimming: 5 bases; J trimming: 4 bases; junction bases outside the gene matches: 4. Per the germline V gene, CDR1 is MDHEN and CDR2 is SYDVKM. This CDR3 has 15 residues. 60 Vbeta and 13 Jbeta primers were used in PCR. The protocol was immunoSEQ multiplex PCR, while the TCRdb copy is restricted to in-frame clones and leaves out a portion. The sample has about 120,000 clones, around three quarters seen once. The sequence came from a man aged 35 to 55 in good health and CMV-seropositive. Material for sequencing was PBMCs. The chain couples TRBV28 to TRBJ2-5, with TRBD2 matching over 13 bases. CDR3 sequence: CASSEGLAGLETQYF. CDR3 bases: TGTGCCAGCAGTGAGGGACTAGCGGGGTTAGAGACCCAGTACTTC. Supplemented by reference TRBV28 and TRBJ2-5, the full variable domain reads DVKVTQSSRYLVKRTGEKVFLECVQDMDHENMFWYRQDPGLGLRLIYFSYDVKMKEKGDIPEGYSVSREKKERFSLILESASTNQTSMYLCASSEGLAGLETQYFGPGTRLLVL.